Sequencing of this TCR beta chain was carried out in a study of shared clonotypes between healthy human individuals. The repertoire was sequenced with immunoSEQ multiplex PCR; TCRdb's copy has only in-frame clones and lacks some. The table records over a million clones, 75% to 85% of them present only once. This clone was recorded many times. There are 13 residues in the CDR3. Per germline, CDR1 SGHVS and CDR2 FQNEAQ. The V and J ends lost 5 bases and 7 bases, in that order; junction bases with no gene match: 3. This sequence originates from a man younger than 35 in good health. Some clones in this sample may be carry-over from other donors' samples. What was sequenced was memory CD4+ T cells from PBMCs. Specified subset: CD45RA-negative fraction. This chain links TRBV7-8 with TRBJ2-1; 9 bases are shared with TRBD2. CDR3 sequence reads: CASSRGGENEQFF. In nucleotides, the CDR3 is TGTGCCAGCAGCCGCGGGGGGGAGAATGAGCAGTTCTTC.